These T cell receptor beta chains were read from a single sample in a study of T cell responses to AZD1222 COVID-19 vaccine. Profiling relied on immunoSEQ multiplex PCR, and the TCRdb table lists in-frame clones only, not all of them. The sample has roughly 150,000 clones, roughly 92% seen once. The input for sequencing was peripheral blood, taken on day 0 of AZD1222 vaccination. These receptor sequences come from an adult in good health. The CDR3 runs from the conserved cysteine through the conserved F or W. D genes are given only for firm matches. The size entry is marked missing in some rows and otherwise reads once, few, many or a size class.

-	TRBV15	-	TRBJ2-1	TGTGCCACCTCAGGAAAGGGGGGGCGGAGTGAGCAGTTCTTC	CATSGKGGRSEQFF
TRBD1	TRBV27	-	TRBJ2-7	TGTGCCAGCAGTCCGGGACAGGGCTTTCCTCGGCCCTACGAGCAGTACTTC	CASSPGQGFPRPYEQYF
TRBD1	TRBV5-5	-	TRBJ2-1	TGTGCCAGCAGCTTGACACAGGGGTCGAGCTCCTACAATGAGCAGTTCTTC	CASSLTQGSSSYNEQFF
-	TRBV3-1/TRBV3-2	-	TRBJ2-5	TGTGCCAGCGGGCAGGGGTTGGGTATGAAGACCCAGTACTTC	CASGQGLGMKTQYF
TRBD1	TRBV6-5	-	TRBJ1-3	TGTGCCAGCAGTTACGAGACAGGGGGAAACACCATATATTTT	CASSYETGGNTIYF
-	TRBV7-8	-	TRBJ1-5	TGTGCCAGCAGCTCCAGCGGGTCGCGGCGGAATCAGCCCCAGCATTTT	CASSSSGSRRNQPQHF
TRBD2	TRBV6-2/TRBV6-3	-	TRBJ2-7	TGTGCCAGCAGTGCAACTAGCGGGGGACAATACGAGCAGTACTTC	CASSATSGGQYEQYF
-	TRBV29-1	-	TRBJ2-1	TGCAGCGTTGGAACCGGGACAAATGAGCAGTTCTTC	CSVGTGTNEQFF
TRBD1	TRBV6-5	-	TRBJ1-1	TGTGCCAGCACCGACAGGGAGAACACTGAAGCTTTCTTT	CASTDRENTEAFF
TRBD2	TRBV5-1	-	TRBJ2-3	TGCGCCAGCAGCGTGGGACTAGCGGGAGGTGGAGATACGCAGTATTTT	CASSVGLAGGGDTQYF
-	TRBV2	-	TRBJ1-1	TGTGCCAGCAATGTCGGGAACACTGAAGCTTTCTTT	CASNVGNTEAFF
-	TRBV19	-	TRBJ1-1	TGTGCCAGTAGCCTGGGGATCAGTACTGAAGCTTTCTTT	CASSLGISTEAFF
TRBD1	TRBV7-9	-	TRBJ1-1	TGTGCCAGCAGCCGTTCTGGACAGGGTAGAACTGAAGCTTTCTTT	CASSRSGQGRTEAFF
-	TRBV6-5	-	TRBJ1-2	TGTGCCACCCTACCCGGGACCAACTATGGCTACACCTTC	CATLPGTNYGYTF
TRBD1	TRBV2	-	TRBJ2-1	TGTGCCAGCTGTAGACAGGGGGCCTACAATGAGCAGTTCTTC	CASCRQGAYNEQFF
TRBD2	TRBV7-2	-	TRBJ2-7	TGTGCCAGCAGCTTAGGGCCTAGCGGGGGGCGCTACGAGCAGTACTTC	CASSLGPSGGRYEQYF
TRBD1	TRBV7-9	-	TRBJ1-2	TGTGCCAGCAGCTTAATAGGGACAGGGGGTAACTATGGCTACACCTTC	CASSLIGTGGNYGYTF
-	TRBV6-5	once	TRBJ2-7	TGTGCCAGCAGTTTTCAGGAGAAGGGTTCCTACGAGCAGTACTTC	CASSFQEKGSYEQYF
TRBD2	TRBV6-5	-	TRBJ2-3	TGTGCCAGCAGGACTAGCGGGTCGGATACGCAGTATTTT	CASRTSGSDTQYF
-	TRBV23-1	-	TRBJ1-5	TGCGCCAGCAGTCAATCGGCCCACAGAACGAATAGCAATCAGCCCCAGCATTTT	CASSQSAHRTNSNQPQHF
TRBD1	TRBV19	-	TRBJ2-7	TGTGCCAGTAGTATGGGGGGACAGGGGTCCTACGAGCAGTACTTC	CASSMGGQGSYEQYF
TRBD1	TRBV4-1	-	TRBJ2-3	TGCGCCAGCAGCCAAGCGGGGACAGGGGGGCACACAGATACGCAGTATTTT	CASSQAGTGGHTDTQYF
-	TRBV5-1	-	TRBJ2-7	TGCGCCAGCAGCTCCGCGACAGGATCCTACGAGCAGTACTTC	CASSSATGSYEQYF
TRBD1	TRBV19	once	TRBJ1-5	TGTGCCAGTAGCCCCCGGGACAGGGGGGACAATCAGCCCCAGCATTTT	CASSPRDRGDNQPQHF
-	TRBV5-6	once	TRBJ1-6	TGTGCCAGCAGCTTGGGTCCAGGGGCTGGTTCACCCCTCCACTTT	CASSLGPGAGSPLHF
TRBD1	TRBV23-1	-	TRBJ2-1	TGCGCCAGCAGTCAATGCGGGACAGGGGGCGGGGATGAGCAGTTCTTC	CASSQCGTGGGDEQFF
TRBD1	TRBV29-1	many	TRBJ2-7	TGCAGCGTTGAGTTTGGGGACAGGGGATACGAGCAGTACTTC	CSVEFGDRGYEQYF